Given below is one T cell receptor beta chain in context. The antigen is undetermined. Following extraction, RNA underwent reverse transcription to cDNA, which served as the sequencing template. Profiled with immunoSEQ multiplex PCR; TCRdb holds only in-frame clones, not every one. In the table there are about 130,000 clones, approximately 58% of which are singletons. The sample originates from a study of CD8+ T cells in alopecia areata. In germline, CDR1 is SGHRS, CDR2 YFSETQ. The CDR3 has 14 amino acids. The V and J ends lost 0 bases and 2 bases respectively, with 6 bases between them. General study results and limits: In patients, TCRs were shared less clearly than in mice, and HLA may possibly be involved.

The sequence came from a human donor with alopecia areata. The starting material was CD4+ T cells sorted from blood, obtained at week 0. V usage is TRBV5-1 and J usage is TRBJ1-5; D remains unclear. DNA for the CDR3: TGCGCCAGCAGCTTGGGGGCTGGCAATCAGCCCCAGCATTTT. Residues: CASSLGAGNQPQHF.